This TCR beta chain was sequenced during a study of PD-1 blockade in classical Hodgkin lymphoma (dated by TCRdb to 2020 to 2022). About the study as a whole: Nivolumab dosing was 3 mg/kg intravenously every 2 weeks, continuing until either disease progression or unacceptable toxicity. The study used CyTOF and TCR beta sequencing to define a peripheral blood immune signature of response to PD-1 blockade in classical Hodgkin lymphoma. The paper's findings and limits, for the study overall: Baseline TCR diversity was reported to be lower in newly diagnosed patients than in healthy donors and to be lower still in relapsed/refractory patients. Lower diversity was observed in patients in whom nivolumab was started less than 1 year after ASCT, and these patients were excluded from later analyses so that confounding by immune reconstitution would be avoided. The study was restricted to a single clinical trial cohort, and the causes of repertoire differences, possibly disease activity or prior therapy, were left undefined. A significant rise by C4D1 was seen in CD4+ but not CD8+ TCR diversity (p=0.0027 vs p=0.16), with the rise being most apparent in complete responders (p=0.02). Trial patients achieving complete response had baseline diversity similar to newly diagnosed patients, whereas partial responders and progressors had significantly lower diversity.

Notes on this clone: The clone's antigen remains unknown. Nothing much larger sits one base from this clone, and base qualities are not available.

Read against the paper, the sample's time point label means: cycle 1 day 1 (C1D1), immediately before nivolumab initiation. All trial patients had relapsed after autologous stem cell transplantation, with cohorts A, B and C differing in prior brentuximab vedotin exposure. Using a Miltenyi CD8+ T cell isolation kit, CD8+ T cells were purified from thawed PBMCs through magnetic negative selection. The trial cohort comprised 60 or so patients with relapsed/refractory classical Hodgkin lymphoma whose best overall responses were complete response, partial response or progressive disease. In the multi-cohort phase II CheckMate 205 trial, trial patients received single-agent nivolumab. An independent review committee assessed best overall response by applying the 2007 International Working Group response criteria. PBMCs from the trial were collected at three points: immediately before nivolumab initiation (C1D1), and during therapy at cycle 2 day 1 and cycle 4 day 1. Peripheral blood was collected in 8 mL Vacutainer Cell Preparation Tubes, from which PBMCs were isolated by centrifugation and then cryopreserved. Purified CD4+ and CD8+ fractions were prepared only for cases in which an additional PBMC sample was available. On LS columns in a quadroMACS separator, the magnetically labelled cells were depleted, and the flow-through was collected as the purified fraction.

The germline V gene sets CDR1 to SQVTM and CDR2 to ANQGSEA. Including cysteine and phenylalanine, the CDR3 has 10 amino acids. Here the CDR3 DNA is all that survives: 30 bases in frame from base 1. V sheds 7 bases and J sheds 2 bases, leaving 6 bases between their ends. Genomic DNA was isolated using the Qiagen DNeasy kit from unsorted PBMCs as well as from negatively selected CD4+ and CD8+ fractions. TCR beta CDR3 regions were amplified by immunoSEQ multiplex PCR using primers annealing to V and J segments. A synthetic immune receptor repertoire was used to minimize amplification bias, and any residual bias was removed computationally once sequencing was done. In the paper's pipeline: Repertoire diversity was quantified as the Shannon entropy index using custom Python scripts. The unsorted, CD4+ and CD8+ repertoires were each analyzed separately, with the exception of combined analyses, where CD4+ and CD8+ sequences were merged in silico. Clonal expansion was defined as a frequency increase of at least 2-fold after treatment compared with C1D1, and clones undetected at baseline were assigned a pseudocount of 0.5. Singleton clones were defined as clones with 0 or 1 copy at C1D1, and non-singleton clones were defined as clones with 2 or more copies. Clones expanded in unsorted samples were annotated as CD4+, CD8+ or unknown by matching protein sequences in sorted samples from the same patient. Diversity changes from C1D1 to C4D1 were tested in paired samples using Wilcoxon tests. The immuneACCESS repertoire file appears here via TCRdb, limited to in-frame rearrangements. These files lack a portion of the clones; in checked studies, under half of the deficit traces to unresolved V genes, and the cause of the others is not known. The V and J calls and clone size come from that table; D and trimming were worked out from the DNA. This sample gives more than 9,500 clones in total; 80% to 85% of them show up just once. Jointly, the top ten make up 30% to 40% of the sample.

The sequence came from a human donor with classical Hodgkin lymphoma. The chain was built from TRBV29-1 and TRBJ2-7; the D gene assignment is ambiguous. The sample in question was CD8+ T cells from blood, obtained at baseline. The CDR3 sequence is CSAVTYEQYF. The nucleotides are TGCAGCGCAGTAACCTACGAGCAGTACTTC.